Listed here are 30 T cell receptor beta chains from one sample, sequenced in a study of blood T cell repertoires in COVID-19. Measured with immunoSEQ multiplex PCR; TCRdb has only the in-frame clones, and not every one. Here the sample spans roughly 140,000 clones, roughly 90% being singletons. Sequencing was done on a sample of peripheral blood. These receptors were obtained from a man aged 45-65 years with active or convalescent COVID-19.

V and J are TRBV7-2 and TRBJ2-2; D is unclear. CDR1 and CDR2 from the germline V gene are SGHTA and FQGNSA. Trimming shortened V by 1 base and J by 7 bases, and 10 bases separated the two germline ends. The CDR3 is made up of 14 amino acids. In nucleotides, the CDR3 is TGTGCCAGCAGCTTAGGTAACCGCGGCGGGGAGCTGTTTTTT. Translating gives CASSLGNRGGELFF. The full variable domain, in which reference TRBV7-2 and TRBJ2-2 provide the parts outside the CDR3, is GAGVSQSPSNKVTEKGKDVELRCDPISGHTALYWYRQSLGQGLEFLIYFQGNSAPDKSGLPSDRFSAERTGGSVSTLTIQRTQQEDSAVYLCASSLGNRGGELFFGEGSRLTVL.

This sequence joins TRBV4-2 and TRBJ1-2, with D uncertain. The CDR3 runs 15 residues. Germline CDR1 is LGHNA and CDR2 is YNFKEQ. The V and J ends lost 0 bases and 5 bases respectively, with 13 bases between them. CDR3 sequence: CASSQDPVEAYGYTF. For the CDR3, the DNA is TGTGCCAGCAGCCAAGACCCCGTAGAGGCGTATGGCTACACCTTC.

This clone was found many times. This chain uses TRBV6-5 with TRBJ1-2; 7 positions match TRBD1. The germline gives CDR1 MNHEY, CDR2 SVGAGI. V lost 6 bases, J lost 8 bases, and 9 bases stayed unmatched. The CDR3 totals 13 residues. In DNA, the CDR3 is TGTGCCAGCAGCCGCGACAGGGTGGGAGGCTACACCTTC. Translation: CASSRDRVGGYTF.

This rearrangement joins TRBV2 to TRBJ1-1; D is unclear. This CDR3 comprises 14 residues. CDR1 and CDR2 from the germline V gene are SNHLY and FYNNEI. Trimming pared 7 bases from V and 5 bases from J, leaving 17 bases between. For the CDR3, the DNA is TGTGCCAGCAAGCCCGGGGTCAGAAAAACTGAAGCTTTCTTT. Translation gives CASKPGVRKTEAFF.

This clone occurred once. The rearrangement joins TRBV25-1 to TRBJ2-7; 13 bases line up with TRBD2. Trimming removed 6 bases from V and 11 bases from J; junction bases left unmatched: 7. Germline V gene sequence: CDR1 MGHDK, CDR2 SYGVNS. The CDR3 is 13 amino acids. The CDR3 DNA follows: TGTGCCAGCAGATTGGGACTAGCGGGACCGGAGTACTTC. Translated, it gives CASRLGLAGPEYF.

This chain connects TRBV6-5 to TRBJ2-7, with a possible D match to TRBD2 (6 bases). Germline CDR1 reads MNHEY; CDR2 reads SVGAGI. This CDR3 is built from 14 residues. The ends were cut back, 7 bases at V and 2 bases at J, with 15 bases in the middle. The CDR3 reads CASKVKRAAYEQYF. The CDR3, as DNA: TGTGCCAGCAAGGTGAAGCGGGCCGCCTACGAGCAGTACTTC.

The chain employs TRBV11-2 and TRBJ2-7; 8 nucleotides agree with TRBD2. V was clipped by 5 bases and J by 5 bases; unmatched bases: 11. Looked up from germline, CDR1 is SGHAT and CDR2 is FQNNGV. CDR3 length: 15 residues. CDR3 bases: TGTGCCAGCAGCCCCGTCGGGGGGGCGATCAACGAGCAGTACTTC. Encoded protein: CASSPVGGAINEQYF.

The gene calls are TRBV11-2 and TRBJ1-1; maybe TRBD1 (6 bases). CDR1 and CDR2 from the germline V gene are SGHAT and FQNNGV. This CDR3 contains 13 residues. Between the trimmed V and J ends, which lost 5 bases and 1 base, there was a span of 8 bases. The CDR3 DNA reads TGTGCCAGCAGCGGGACAACGAACACTGAAGCTTTCTTT. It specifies CASSGTTNTEAFF.

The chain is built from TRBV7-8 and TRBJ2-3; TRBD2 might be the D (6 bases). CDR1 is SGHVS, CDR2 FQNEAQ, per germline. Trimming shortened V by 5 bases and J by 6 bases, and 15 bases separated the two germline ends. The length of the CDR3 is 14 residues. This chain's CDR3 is CASSPDYLGDTQYF. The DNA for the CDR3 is TGTGCCAGCAGCCCGGACTACCTAGGGGATACGCAGTATTTT.

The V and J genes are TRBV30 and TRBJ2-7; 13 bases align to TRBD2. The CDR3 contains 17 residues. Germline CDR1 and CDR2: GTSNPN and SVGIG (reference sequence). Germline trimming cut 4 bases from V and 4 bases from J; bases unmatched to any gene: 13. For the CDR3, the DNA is TGTGCCTGGATTCGACCCGGACTAGCGGGAGTATGGTACGAGCAGTACTTC. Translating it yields CAWIRPGLAGVWYEQYF.

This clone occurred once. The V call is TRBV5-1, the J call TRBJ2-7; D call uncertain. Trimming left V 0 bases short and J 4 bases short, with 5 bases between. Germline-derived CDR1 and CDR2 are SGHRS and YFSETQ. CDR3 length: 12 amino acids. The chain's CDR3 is CASSLGLYEQYF. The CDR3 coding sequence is TGCGCCAGCAGCTTGGGACTTTACGAGCAGTACTTC. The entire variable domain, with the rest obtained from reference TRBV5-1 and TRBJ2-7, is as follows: KAGVTQTPRYLIKTRGQQVTLSCSPISGHRSVSWYQQTPGQGLQFLFEYFSETQRNKGNFPGRFSGRQFSNSRSEMNVSTLELGDSALYLCASSLGLYEQYFGPGTRLTVT.

The CDR3 nucleotides are TGTGCCAGTAGTGAAGGCAGGGGCAATCAGCCCCAGCATTTT. This encodes CASSEGRGNQPQHF. The rearrangement links TRBV19 to TRBJ1-5; D possibly corresponds to TRBD1 (5 bases). The V and J ends lost 5 bases and 2 bases respectively, with 10 bases between them. Germline V gene lookup returns CDR1 LNHDA and CDR2 SQIVND (reference sequence). The CDR3 has 14 residues.

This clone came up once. The CDR3 here is CAISESGSGRSFNEQFF. CDR3 nucleotides: TGTGCCATCAGTGAGTCCGGTAGCGGGAGAAGTTTTAATGAGCAGTTCTTC. This chain connects TRBV10-3 to TRBJ2-1, with 9 bases aligning to TRBD2. The germline CDR1 and CDR2 sequences are ENHRY and SYGVKD. The CDR3 length is 17 residues. V dropped 0 bases and J dropped 7; count of bases not matched to a gene: 10.

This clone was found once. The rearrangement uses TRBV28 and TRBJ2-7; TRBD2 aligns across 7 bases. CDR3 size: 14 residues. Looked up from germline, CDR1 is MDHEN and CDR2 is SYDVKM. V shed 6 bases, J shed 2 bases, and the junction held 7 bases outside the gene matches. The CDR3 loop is CASRSLAGTYEQYF. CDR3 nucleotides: TGTGCCAGCAGGTCTTTAGCGGGTACCTACGAGCAGTACTTC.

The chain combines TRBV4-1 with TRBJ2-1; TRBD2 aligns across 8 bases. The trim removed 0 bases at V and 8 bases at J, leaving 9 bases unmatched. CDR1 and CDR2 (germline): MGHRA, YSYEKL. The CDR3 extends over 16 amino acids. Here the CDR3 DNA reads TGCGCCAGCAGCCAAGAATCGGGGGGGCGAAGGGATGAGCAGTTCTTC. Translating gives CASSQESGGRRDEQFF.

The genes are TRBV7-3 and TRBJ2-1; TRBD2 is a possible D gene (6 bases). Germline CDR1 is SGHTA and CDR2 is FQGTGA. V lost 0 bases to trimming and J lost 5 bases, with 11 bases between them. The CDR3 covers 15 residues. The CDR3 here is CASSLTLGTHNEQFF. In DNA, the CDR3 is TGTGCCAGCAGCTTAACGTTAGGGACTCACAATGAGCAGTTCTTC.

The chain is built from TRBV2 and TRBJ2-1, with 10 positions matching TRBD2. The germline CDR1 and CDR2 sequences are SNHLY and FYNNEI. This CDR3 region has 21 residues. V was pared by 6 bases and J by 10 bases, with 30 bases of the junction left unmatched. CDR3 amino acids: CASSEGGRRLWASGRYGEQFF. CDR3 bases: TGTGCCAGCAGCGAGGGGGGGCGTAGGCTTTGGGCTAGCGGGAGATACGGGGAGCAGTTCTTC.

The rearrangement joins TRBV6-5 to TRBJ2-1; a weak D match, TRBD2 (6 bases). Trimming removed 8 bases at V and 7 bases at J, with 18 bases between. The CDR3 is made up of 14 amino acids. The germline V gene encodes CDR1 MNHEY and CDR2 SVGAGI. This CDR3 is CASGTSSVKNEQFF. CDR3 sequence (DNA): TGTGCCAGCGGGACTTCTAGCGTTAAAAATGAGCAGTTCTTC.

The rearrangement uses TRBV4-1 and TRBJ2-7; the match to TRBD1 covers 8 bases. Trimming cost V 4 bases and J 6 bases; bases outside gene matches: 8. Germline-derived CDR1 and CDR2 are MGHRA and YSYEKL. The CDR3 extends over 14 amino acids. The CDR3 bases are TGCGCCAGCAGCCCCCGACAGGGGAACGGCGAGCAGTACTTC. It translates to CASSPRQGNGEQYF.

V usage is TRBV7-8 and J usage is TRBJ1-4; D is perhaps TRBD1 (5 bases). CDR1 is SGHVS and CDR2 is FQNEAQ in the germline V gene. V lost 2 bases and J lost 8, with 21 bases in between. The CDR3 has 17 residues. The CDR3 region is CASSLPRVATPGEKLFF. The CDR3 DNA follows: TGTGCCAGCAGCTTACCCAGGGTAGCTACCCCTGGCGAAAAACTGTTTTTT.

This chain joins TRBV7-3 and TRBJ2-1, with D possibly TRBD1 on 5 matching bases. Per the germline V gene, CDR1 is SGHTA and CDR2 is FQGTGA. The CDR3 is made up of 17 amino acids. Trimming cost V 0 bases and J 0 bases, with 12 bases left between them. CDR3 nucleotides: TGTGCCAGCAGCTTAACCCCAGGGTTAAGCTCCTACAATGAGCAGTTCTTC. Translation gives CASSLTPGLSSYNEQFF.

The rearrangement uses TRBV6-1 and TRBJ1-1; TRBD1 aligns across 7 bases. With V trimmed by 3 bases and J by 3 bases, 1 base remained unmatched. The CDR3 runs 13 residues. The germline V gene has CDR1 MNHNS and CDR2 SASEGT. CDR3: CASSDRGDTEAFF. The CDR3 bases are TGTGCCAGCAGTGACAGGGGGGACACTGAAGCTTTCTTT.

The CDR3 sequence: CASSTTTGSYGYTF. The CDR3 nucleotides read TGTGCCAGCAGCACGACGACAGGCAGCTATGGCTACACCTTC. The chain recombines TRBV3-1 (or the pseudogene TRBV3-2) with TRBJ1-2; possibly TRBD1 for D (6 bases). There are 14 residues in the CDR3. Between the trimmed V and J ends, which lost 5 bases and 4 bases, there was a span of 14 bases. CDR1 LGHDT and CDR2 YNNKEL come from the germline V gene (reference sequence).

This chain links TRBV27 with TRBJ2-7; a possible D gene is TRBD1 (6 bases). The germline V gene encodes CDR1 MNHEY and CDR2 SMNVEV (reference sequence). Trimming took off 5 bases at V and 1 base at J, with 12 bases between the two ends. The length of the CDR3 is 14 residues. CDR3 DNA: TGTGCCAGCAGTGGTAACAGGGTGTCCTACGAGCAGTACTTC. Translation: CASSGNRVSYEQYF.

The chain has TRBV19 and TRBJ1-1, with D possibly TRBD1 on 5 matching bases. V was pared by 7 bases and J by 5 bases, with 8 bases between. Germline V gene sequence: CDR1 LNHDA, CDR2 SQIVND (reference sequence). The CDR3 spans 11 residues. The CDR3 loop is CASMGLTEAFF. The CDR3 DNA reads TGTGCCAGTATGGGACTGACTGAAGCTTTCTTT.

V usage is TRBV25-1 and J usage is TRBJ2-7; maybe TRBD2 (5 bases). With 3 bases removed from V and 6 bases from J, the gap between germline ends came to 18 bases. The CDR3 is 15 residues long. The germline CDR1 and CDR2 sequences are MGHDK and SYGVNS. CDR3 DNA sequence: TGTGCCAGCAGTGACCCGAAATCACCGGGATCCGAGCAGTACTTC. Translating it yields CASSDPKSPGSEQYF.

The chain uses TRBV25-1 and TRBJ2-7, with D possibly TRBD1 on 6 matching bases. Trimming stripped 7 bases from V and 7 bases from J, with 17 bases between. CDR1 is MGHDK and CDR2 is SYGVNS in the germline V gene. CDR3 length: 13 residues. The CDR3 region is CASIPRDKREQYF. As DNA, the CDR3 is TGTGCCAGCATACCCCGGGACAAAAGGGAGCAGTACTTC.

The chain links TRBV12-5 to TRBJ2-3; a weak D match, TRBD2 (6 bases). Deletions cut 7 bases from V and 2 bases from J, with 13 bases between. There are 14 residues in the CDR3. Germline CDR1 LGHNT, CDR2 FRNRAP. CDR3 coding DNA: TGTGCTAGTGCCAAGCGGAGGGTCACAGATACGCAGTATTTT. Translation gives CASAKRRVTDTQYF.

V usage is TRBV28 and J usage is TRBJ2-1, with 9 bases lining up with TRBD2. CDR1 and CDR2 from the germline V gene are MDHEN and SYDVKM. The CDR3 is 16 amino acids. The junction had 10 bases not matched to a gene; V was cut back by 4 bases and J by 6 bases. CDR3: CASSSFWREGGNEQFF. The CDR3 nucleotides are TGTGCCAGCAGTTCCTTCTGGCGGGAGGGGGGCAATGAGCAGTTCTTC.

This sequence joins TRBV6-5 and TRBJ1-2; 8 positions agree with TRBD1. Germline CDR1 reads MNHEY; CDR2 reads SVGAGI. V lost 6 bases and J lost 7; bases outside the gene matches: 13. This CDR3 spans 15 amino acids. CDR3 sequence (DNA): TGTGCCAGCAGACCCCAGGCAGGGGGCCTGGTTGGCTACACCTTC. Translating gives CASRPQAGGLVGYTF.